This T cell receptor (beta chain) comes out of a study of cytomegalovirus exposure and HLA in healthy donors. Study overall: Both the 95 to 150 validation repertoires and the 600 to 750 first-cohort repertoires used the same platform, as reported by a later analysis. General study findings and limits: Confirmation was obtained in vitro that a few CMV-associated chains are specific for CMV antigens.

Details on this clone: The antigen remains undetermined.

Profiled with immunoSEQ multiplex PCR; TCRdb holds only in-frame clones, not every one. Of roughly 300,000 clones detected, 86% appear once; the ten largest clones hold about 0.91%. The sample taken for sequencing was PBMCs. The TCR comes from a woman under 30 in good health and CMV-seronegative.

The CDR3 nucleotides are TGTGCCAGCGCCGAACAGGAGACCCAGTACTTC. Translation gives CASAEQETQYF. The rearrangement links TRBV25-1 to TRBJ2-5; D not resolved. This CDR3 is built from 11 residues. Germline lookup yields CDR1 MGHDK and CDR2 SYGVNS. Trimming removed 8 bases at V and 5 bases at J, with 9 bases between.